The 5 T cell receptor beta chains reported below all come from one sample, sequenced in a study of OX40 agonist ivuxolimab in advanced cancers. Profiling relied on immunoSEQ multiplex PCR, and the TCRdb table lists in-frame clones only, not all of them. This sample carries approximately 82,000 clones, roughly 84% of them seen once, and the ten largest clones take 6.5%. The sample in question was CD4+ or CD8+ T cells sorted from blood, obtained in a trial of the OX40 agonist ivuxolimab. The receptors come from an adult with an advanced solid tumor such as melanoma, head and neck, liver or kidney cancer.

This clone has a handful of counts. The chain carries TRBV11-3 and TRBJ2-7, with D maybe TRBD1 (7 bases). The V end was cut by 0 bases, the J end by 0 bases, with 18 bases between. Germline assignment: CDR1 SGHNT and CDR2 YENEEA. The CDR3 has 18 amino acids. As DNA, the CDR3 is TGTGCCAGCAGCTTAGATCAGGGGGGTAGCTCTTCCTCCTACGAGCAGTACTTC. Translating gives CASSLDQGGSSSSYEQYF. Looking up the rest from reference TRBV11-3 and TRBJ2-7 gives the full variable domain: EAGVVQSPRYKIIEKKQPVAFWCNPISGHNTLYWYLQNLGQGPELLIRYENEEAVDDSQLPKDRFSAERLKGVDSTLKIQPAELGDSAVYLCASSLDQGGSSSSYEQYFGPGTRLTVT.

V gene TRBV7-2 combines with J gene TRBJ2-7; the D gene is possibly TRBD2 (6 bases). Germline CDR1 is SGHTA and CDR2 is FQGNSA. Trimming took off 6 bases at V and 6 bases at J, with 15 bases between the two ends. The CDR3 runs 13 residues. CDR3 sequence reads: CASSPWLGLEQYF. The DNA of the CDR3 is TGTGCCAGCAGTCCCTGGCTGGGACTCGAGCAGTACTTC.

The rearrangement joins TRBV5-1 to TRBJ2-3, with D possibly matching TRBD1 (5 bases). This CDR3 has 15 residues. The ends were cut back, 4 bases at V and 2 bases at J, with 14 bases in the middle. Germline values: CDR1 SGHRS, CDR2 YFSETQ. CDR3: CASSSLTVSTDTQYF. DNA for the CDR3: TGCGCCAGCAGCAGCCTGACAGTATCCACAGATACGCAGTATTTT.

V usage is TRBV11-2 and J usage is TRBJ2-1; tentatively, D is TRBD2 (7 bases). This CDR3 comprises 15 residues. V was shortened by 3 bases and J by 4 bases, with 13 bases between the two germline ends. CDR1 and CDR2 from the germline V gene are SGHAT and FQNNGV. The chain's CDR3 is CASSLWGGEYNEQFF. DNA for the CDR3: TGTGCCAGCAGCTTGTGGGGGGGCGAATACAATGAGCAGTTCTTC.

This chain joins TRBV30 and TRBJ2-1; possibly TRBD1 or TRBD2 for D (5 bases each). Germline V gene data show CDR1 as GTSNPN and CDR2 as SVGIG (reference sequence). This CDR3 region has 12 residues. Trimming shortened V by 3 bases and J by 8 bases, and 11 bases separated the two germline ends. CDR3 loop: CAWSNMGDEQFF. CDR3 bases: TGTGCCTGGAGCAATATGGGGGATGAGCAGTTCTTC.